This entry features one T cell receptor (beta chain) sequence. There is no known antigen for this receptor. The input lacks base qualities; no much larger clone sits a single base away. This entry comes from a study of siplizumab effects on memory and regulatory T cells (dated by TCRdb to about 2019). Study-level background: The study looked at the effect of siplizumab, an anti-CD2 antibody, on alloreactive T-cell subsets in allogeneic mixed lymphocyte reactions made from human PBMCs.

Additional sequencing covered unstimulated subsets from a few donor pairs, namely CD8+ effector memory, CD4+ naive, CD8+ TEMRA, CD4+ memory and CD8+ naive. Sorted unstimulated T cells, along with proliferating T cells recovered from mixed lymphocyte reactions, underwent TCRbeta CDR3 sequencing. Fresh whole blood from more than 9 HLA-typed healthy donors served as the source for isolating PBMCs. The germline V gene encodes CDR1 MNHEY and CDR2 SVGAGI. The CDR3 starts with the cysteine, ends with the phenylalanine, and has 13 residues. Solely the CDR3 DNA is kept, with 39 bases framed from the first base. The V end loses 6 bases and the J end loses 1 base, and a stretch of 10 bases separates them. Libraries came from the immunoSEQ multiplex PCR assay. Approximately 10^5 TCR templates per sample were assayed by the deep sequencing platform. Genomic DNA extracted from sorted T cells was used for TCRbeta CDR3 sequencing. The authors' analysis ran thus. Clonal analysis of TCRbeta CDR3 data was done in the R programming language. Comparing unstimulated samples against CFSE-low samples taken after the reaction was how alloreactive CD4+ and CD8+ clones were defined. Alloreactive CD4+ clones were assigned to regulatory or non-regulatory origin by matching sequences to sorted unstimulated Treg and non-Treg repertoires. TCRdb provides this immuneACCESS table in a form limited to in-frame rearrangements. Some clones are lacking; in checked studies, under half of them reflect an unresolved V gene, and why the rest are absent is not known. V and J calls and clone size are copied from that table; D and trimming were computed from the DNA. For this sample there are roughly 68,000 clones; roughly 96% appear just once. About 0.1% of the sample is in the top ten clones.

Overall study outcomes, separate from this receptor: Because sequences at frequencies below about 10^-5 were poorly captured, only a minor fraction of alloreactive clones could be mapped back to unstimulated subsets. Siplizumab significantly lowered the cumulative frequency of alloreactive sequences that could be traced to unstimulated CD4+ memory T cells. Roughly 80-96% of proliferating CD4+ or CD8+ clones could not be assigned a naive or memory phenotype. In reactions with siplizumab, an average of approximately 69% of mappable alloreactive CD4+ clones were Treg-derived, compared with around 28% in control reactions. The suppressive function of proliferating Tregs from siplizumab cultures was not functionally confirmed. Compared with memory T cells, unstimulated naive T cells appeared more diverse, and naive cells seemed to make a substantial contribution to the alloresponse.

The receptor comes from a human donor in good health. Sequencing used naive CD8+ T cells sorted from blood. The intended sense of this specimen's cell subset or site label: unstimulated naive T cells. The chain is encoded by TRBV6-5 joined to TRBJ2-7; tentative D gene TRBD1, with 5 bases matching. The sequence in DNA is TGTGCCAGCAGGACGGACAAATCCTACGAGCAGTACTTC. This gives the protein CASRTDKSYEQYF.